Below are 32 T cell receptor beta chains sequenced from a single sample in a study of blood T cell repertoires in COVID-19. Generated by immunoSEQ multiplex PCR, the TCRdb table keeps only in-frame clones and is missing some. The table lists almost 200,000 clones, around 85% of them singletons, with 0.95% in the top ten. What was sequenced was peripheral blood. The receptors shown here come from a man in his sixties with COVID-19, enrolled during active disease.

The V and J genes are TRBV7-2 and TRBJ2-1, with D tentatively TRBD2 (7 bases). The CDR3 runs 15 residues. Trimming left V 2 bases short and J 12 bases short, with 20 bases between. Germline-derived CDR1 and CDR2 are SGHTA and FQGNSA. In nucleotides, the CDR3 is TGTGCCAGCAGCTTAACGCTGGGAGGGGGACTGAGGCAGTTCTTC. Translation: CASSLTLGGGLRQFF.

The chain combines TRBV2 with TRBJ2-1; TRBD1 is a possible D gene (5 bases). The germline V gene encodes CDR1 SNHLY and CDR2 FYNNEI. This CDR3 has 13 residues. Trimming removed 5 bases from V and 8 bases from J, with 13 bases in between. As DNA, the CDR3 is TGTGCCAGCAGTCCCGGGTGGGGCTATGAGCAGTTCTTC. Residues: CASSPGWGYEQFF.

The chain uses TRBV21-1 and TRBJ1-5; the table gives TRBD1 as D, unverified against the DNA. TRBV21-1 is given as a pseudogene. The CDR3 covers 17 residues. CDR3 protein: CASSVGTGRLGDQPQHF. CDR3 nucleotides: TGTGCCAGCAGCGTTGGGACAGGGAGGCTGGGCGATCAGCCCCAGCATTTT.

The J gene is TRBJ2-5, the V gene TRBV5-1, with 8 bases fitting TRBD2. J was trimmed by 5 bases and V by 4 bases; bases with no gene match: 16. Looked up from germline, CDR1 is SGHRS and CDR2 is YFSETQ. The CDR3 consists of 17 residues. The CDR3 reads CASSAGRGGLTGETQYF. The CDR3 DNA follows: TGCGCCAGCAGCGCGGGGCGCGGGGGGTTGACGGGGGAGACCCAGTACTTC.

The gene calls are TRBV19 and TRBJ2-3, with TRBD1 matching over 9 bases. The J segment lost 6 bases and the V segment lost 0 bases, leaving 10 bases of the junction unmatched. The germline V gene encodes CDR1 LNHDA and CDR2 SQIVND (reference sequence). CDR3 size: 17 residues. The DNA for the CDR3 is TGTGCCAGTAGTATAGAACGTACAGGGGGCCCCCCGGATACGCAGTATTTT. Its protein product is CASSIERTGGPPDTQYF.

The rearrangement links TRBV27 to TRBJ2-2; a weak D match, TRBD1 (6 bases). Germline V gene sequence: CDR1 MNHEY, CDR2 SMNVEV (reference sequence). V was shortened by 4 bases and J by 0 bases, with 21 bases between the two germline ends. This CDR3 region has 19 residues. The CDR3: CASSSNLGRGGPNTGELFF. In DNA, the CDR3 is TGTGCCAGCAGTTCTAACCTCGGCAGGGGTGGCCCGAACACCGGGGAGCTGTTTTTT.

The chain has TRBV7-6 and TRBJ2-6; TRBD1 aligns across 7 bases. V trimming: 1 base; J trimming: 1 base; junction bases outside the gene matches: 1. CDR1 and CDR2 (germline): SGHVS, FNYEAQ. The CDR3 consists of 16 residues. The chain's CDR3 is CASSLEGASGANVLTF. CDR3 in DNA: TGTGCCAGCAGCTTAGAGGGGGCATCTGGGGCCAACGTCCTGACTTTC.

V usage is TRBV7-9 and J usage is TRBJ1-1; D possibly corresponds to TRBD1 (5 bases). V dropped 6 bases and J dropped 4 bases, with 15 bases sitting between them. The CDR3 is made up of 14 amino acids. Germline assignment: CDR1 SEHNR and CDR2 FQNEAQ (reference sequence). CDR3 DNA sequence: TGTGCCAGCAGGCCGGGACTGGAGGGCACTGAAGCTTTCTTT. As protein: CASRPGLEGTEAFF.

V is TRBV28 and J is TRBJ1-2, with 8 bases lining up with TRBD1. The CDR3 has 18 amino acids. The germline CDR1 and CDR2 sequences are MDHEN and SYDVKM. The V and J ends lost 5 bases and 6 bases, in that order; junction bases with no gene match: 20. DNA of the CDR3: TGTGCCAGCAGTGCACCACCCAGGGGGCGGGTAAAGGACCATGGCTACACCTTC. Protein sequence: CASSAPPRGRVKDHGYTF.

The rearrangement uses TRBV24-1 and TRBJ2-2, with 8 positions matching TRBD2. CDR3 length: 15 amino acids. Germline-derived CDR1 and CDR2 are KGHDR and SFDVKD. The ends lost 3 bases at V and 6 bases at J; junction bases unmatched: 5. The CDR3 loop is CATSDPLGGAGELFF. CDR3 nucleotides: TGTGCCACCAGTGATCCCCTCGGGGGGGCCGGGGAGCTGTTTTTT.

The chain recombines TRBV7-3 with TRBJ1-2, with D possibly being TRBD1 (5 bases). The CDR3 contains 13 residues. The V and J ends lost 1 base and 6 bases respectively, with 9 bases between them. The germline V gene encodes CDR1 SGHTA and CDR2 FQGTGA. The chain's CDR3 is CASSLSREDGYTF. Written as DNA, the CDR3 is TGTGCCAGCAGCTTAAGCAGGGAAGATGGCTACACCTTC.

The chain uses TRBV7-3 and TRBJ2-2; TRBD1 matches at 9 bases. The CDR3 is 15 amino acids. V lost 7 bases to trimming and J lost 3 bases; unmatched junction nucleotides: 6. Germline V CDR1 and CDR2: SGHTA, FQGTGA. The CDR3 DNA reads TGTGCCAGCACCCCCGGGACAGGGTACACCGGGGAGCTGTTTTTT. Translation gives CASTPGTGYTGELFF.

The rearrangement links TRBV4-1 to TRBJ1-1, with 11 bases fitting TRBD1. Germline loops: CDR1 MGHRA, CDR2 YSYEKL. The ends lost 5 bases at V and 5 bases at J; junction bases unmatched: 10. The CDR3 runs to 16 residues. The CDR3 region has the DNA TGCGCCAGCAGCAGGGGAACCGGGACAGGGGGTACTGAAGCTTTCTTT. It encodes CASSRGTGTGGTEAFF.

The chain joins TRBV7-9 to TRBJ1-2; 9 bases map to TRBD1. CDR3 length equals 14 residues. Losses at the gene ends were 5 bases for V and 8 bases for J; bases not matched to a gene: 9. The germline CDR1 and CDR2 sequences are SEHNR and FQNEAQ (reference sequence). CDR3 bases: TGTGCCAGCAGCGGGAGGACAGGGGAAAAGGGCTACACCTTC. It translates to CASSGRTGEKGYTF.

This chain joins TRBV2 and TRBJ1-2; maybe TRBD1 (6 bases). Trimming stripped 3 bases from V and 8 bases from J, with 10 bases between. CDR3 length: 12 residues. Germline values: CDR1 SNHLY, CDR2 FYNNEI. The DNA for the CDR3 is TGTGCCAGCAGTGAGGGGGCAGGAGGCTACACCTTC. Translated, it gives CASSEGAGGYTF.

This sequence joins TRBV12-3 or TRBV12-4 and TRBJ1-1; D call uncertain. V lost 5 bases to trimming and J lost 6 bases, with 10 bases between them. The CDR3 runs to 12 residues. The DNA of the CDR3 is TGTGCCAGCAGTCGCCGGGGTGCTGAAGCTTTCTTT. Protein product: CASSRRGAEAFF.

This sequence joins TRBV5-1 and TRBJ2-5; possibly TRBD2 for D (5 bases). CDR3 length equals 15 residues. Germline CDR1 is SGHRS and CDR2 is YFSETQ. V was cut by 0 bases and J by 4 bases, with 13 bases left in between. DNA for the CDR3: TGCGCCAGCAGCTTGGAAGTTCTAGCAGTAGAGACCCAGTACTTC. This gives the protein CASSLEVLAVETQYF.

This clone came up a few times. CDR3 nucleotide sequence: TGTGCCAGTAGTTCTAAGACAGGGGGCAGGGGAAGCAATCAGCCCCAGCATTTT. Amino acid sequence: CASSSKTGGRGSNQPQHF. The gene calls are TRBV19 and TRBJ1-5, with 10 bases matching TRBD1. CDR1 and CDR2 (germline): LNHDA, SQIVND (reference sequence). J was trimmed by 1 base and V by 5 bases; bases with no gene match: 11. This CDR3 contains 18 residues.

The DNA of the CDR3 is TGTGCCAGCAGCTTTATAGGAGGGATGGCCACTGAAGCTTTCTTT. Protein sequence: CASSFIGGMATEAFF. The rearrangement uses TRBV7-8 and TRBJ1-1; D remains unclear. This CDR3 has 15 residues. V lost 3 bases to trimming and J lost 4 bases, with 15 bases between them. Germline V gene lookup returns CDR1 SGHVS and CDR2 FQNEAQ.

The chain employs TRBV30 and TRBJ1-4; TRBD1 agrees at 7 bases. This CDR3 has 13 amino acids. The V gene end was trimmed by 4 bases and the J gene end by 4 bases; junction bases not matched to a gene: 3. Germline-derived CDR1 and CDR2 are GTSNPN and SVGIG (reference sequence). In nucleotides, the CDR3 is TGTGCCTGGAATACAGGGGTTAATGAAAAACTGTTTTTT. This encodes CAWNTGVNEKLFF.

The chain combines TRBV7-2 with TRBJ2-3, with a tentative D call TRBD1 (6 bases). CDR3 length: 14 amino acids. The germline V gene has CDR1 SGHTA and CDR2 FQGNSA. Trimming pared 5 bases from V and 5 bases from J, leaving 14 bases between. In DNA form, the CDR3 reads TGTGCCAGCAGCCGCAGACAGGCGGGAGATACGCAGTATTTT. Protein product: CASSRRQAGDTQYF. The variable domain in full, completed from reference TRBV7-2 and TRBJ2-3, reads GAGVSQSPSNKVTEKGKDVELRCDPISGHTALYWYRQSLGQGLEFLIYFQGNSAPDKSGLPSDRFSAERTGGSVSTLTIQRTQQEDSAVYLCASSRRQAGDTQYFGPGTRLTVL.

This clone was detected once. The rearrangement uses TRBV27 and TRBJ1-1, with D uncertain. Per germline, CDR1 MNHEY and CDR2 SMNVEV (reference sequence). This CDR3 has 13 amino acids. Trimming left V 3 bases short and J 1 base short, with 6 bases between. The CDR3 nucleotides are TGTGCCAGCAGTTTGTACAGGAACACTGAAGCTTTCTTT. Residues: CASSLYRNTEAFF.

This clone was seen only once. V usage is TRBV5-1 and J usage is TRBJ2-7; maybe TRBD1 (6 bases). CDR1 and CDR2 (germline): SGHRS, YFSETQ. The length of the CDR3 is 16 residues. The V end lost 3 bases, the J end lost 2 bases, and 18 bases lay between the germline ends. CDR3 sequence (DNA): TGCGCCAGCAGCTCGAGGGACAACCCTACCCCCTACGAGCAGTACTTC. Translating it yields CASSSRDNPTPYEQYF.

The genes are TRBV10-3 and TRBJ1-2; D may be TRBD1 (5 bases). This CDR3 contains 14 residues. Germline CDR1 is ENHRY and CDR2 is SYGVKD. V dropped 6 bases and J dropped 13 bases, with 24 bases sitting between them. The CDR3 DNA sequence: TGTGCCATCAGATCCGTGGATGTGGCAGCAGGGCCCACCTTC. This gives the protein CAIRSVDVAAGPTF.

The chain is built from TRBV24-1 and TRBJ1-3; TRBD1 might be the D (5 bases). The germline V gene encodes CDR1 KGHDR and CDR2 SFDVKD. V lost 3 bases and J 3 bases, leaving 14 bases between the germline ends. The CDR3 sequence is 16 residues long. CDR3 in amino acids: CATSDPRAGYGNTIYF. CDR3 bases: TGTGCCACCAGTGATCCTCGGGCAGGGTATGGAAACACCATATATTTT.

The chain carries TRBV7-9 and TRBJ2-7; D is uncertain. V lost 5 bases and J 0 bases, leaving 20 bases between the germline ends. Germline-derived CDR1 and CDR2 are SEHNR and FQNEAQ (reference sequence). The CDR3 extends over 17 amino acids. This CDR3 reads CASSPLSGRLLSYEQYF. The DNA of the CDR3 is TGTGCCAGCAGCCCTCTCTCAGGCAGGCTACTCTCCTACGAGCAGTACTTC.

This clone was detected only a few times. V and J are TRBV9 and TRBJ1-2; D is unresolved. From germline, CDR1 is SGDLS and CDR2 YYNGEE. This CDR3 spans 14 amino acids. V dropped 7 bases and J dropped 2 bases, with 15 bases sitting between them. Here the CDR3 reads CASGIEGLNYGYTF. The CDR3 DNA reads as TGTGCCAGCGGAATAGAGGGTTTGAACTATGGCTACACCTTC.

This clone appeared a single time. V and J are TRBV6-5 and TRBJ1-1, with D unclear. The CDR3 loop spans 12 amino acids. CDR1 and CDR2 (germline): MNHEY, SVGAGI. V was trimmed by 8 bases and J by 0 bases, leaving 7 bases between them. For the CDR3, the DNA is TGTGCCAGCGGAACTATGAACACTGAAGCTTTCTTT. This codes for CASGTMNTEAFF.

CDR3: CAWSLELQNTEAFF. CDR3 DNA sequence: TGTGCCTGGAGCCTTGAACTCCAGAACACTGAAGCTTTCTTT. The rearrangement uses TRBV30 and TRBJ1-1; D not certain. CDR3 length equals 14 residues. The V end was cut by 3 bases, the J end by 1 base, with 12 bases between. Germline assignment: CDR1 GTSNPN and CDR2 SVGIG (reference sequence).

This sequence joins TRBV14 and TRBJ1-1; possibly TRBD1 for D (5 bases). CDR3 length: 14 amino acids. In germline, CDR1 is SGHDN, CDR2 FVKESK. V was shortened by 0 bases and J by 4 bases, with 9 bases between the two germline ends. The CDR3 nucleotides are TGTGCCAGCAGCCAAGATATAGGGGTCACTGAAGCTTTCTTT. Translated, it gives CASSQDIGVTEAFF.

This chain uses TRBV3-1 (or the pseudogene TRBV3-2) with TRBJ2-6; a weak D match, TRBD1 (9 bases). This CDR3 spans 19 amino acids. Trimming pared 0 bases from V and 0 bases from J, leaving 15 bases between. CDR1 is LGHDT and CDR2 is YNNKEL in the germline V gene (reference sequence). The CDR3 region has the DNA TGTGCCAGCAGCCAAGAGCGGGGGGACAGGGACTCTGGGGCCAACGTCCTGACTTTC. Translated, it gives CASSQERGDRDSGANVLTF.

The chain carries TRBV5-4 and TRBJ2-1, with 11 bases lining up with TRBD2. The CDR3 is made up of 14 amino acids. CDR1 and CDR2 from the germline V gene are SGHNT and YYREEE (reference sequence). V was pared by 7 bases and J by 10 bases, with 10 bases of the junction left unmatched. The DNA for the CDR3 is TGTGCCAGCTCTCTAGCGGGAGGAAGTGGCGAGCAGTTCTTC. Encoded protein: CASSLAGGSGEQFF.